This T cell receptor beta chain emerged from a study of T cells in Graves' hyperthyroidism and ophthalmopathy. Across the whole study: Peripheral blood was taken when the disease was first diagnosed, before any treatment began. General study results and limits: Separating ophthalmopathy from stable hyperthyroidism was achieved by a 13 V-J model. Among clonotypes expanded in thyroid above 0.001, most were also found in blood.

There are many counts of this clonotype. The antigen remains unidentified. The CDR3 loop spans 15 amino acids. Trimming shortened V by 2 bases and J by 1 base, and 12 bases separated the two germline ends. Germline V CDR1 and CDR2: SGHVS, FQNEAQ. RNA transcripts served as the template for amplifying TCR beta CDR3 regions. The HTBI primer set drove a first-round RT-PCR of the TCR CDR3. TCRdb re-analysed the multiplex PCR reads in MiXCR, keeping a single row per CDR3 protein. Of 600,000 to 850,000 distinct CDR3 sequences in the sample, approximately 18% are singletons; the top ten hold approximately 15%.

The receptor was isolated from a woman between 50 and 59 years old with Graves' hyperthyroidism that later progressed to Graves' ophthalmopathy. The chain employs TRBV7-8 and TRBJ2-7, with D possibly matching TRBD2 (6 bases). Sequenced material: blood. The CDR3: CASSLRREVSYEQYF. CDR3 DNA sequence: TGTGCCAGCAGCTTACGTAGGGAGGTATCCTACGAGCAGTACTTC.